This T cell receptor (beta chain) stems from a study of blood T cell repertoires in COVID-19. Study as a whole: Collection of acute and convalescent COVID-19 samples took place in the United States, Italy and Spain.

Per the germline V gene, CDR1 is MNHEY and CDR2 is SMNVEV (reference sequence). The CDR3 has 17 residues. The J segment lost 7 bases and the V segment lost 4 bases, leaving 12 bases of the junction unmatched. In the authors' methods: Amplification of reference gene primers provided the estimated nucleated cell counts. Assay used: immunoSEQ multiplex PCR; TCRdb lists only in-frame clones, some missing. The V and J calls and clone size are taken from that table; D and trimming were inferred from the DNA. The data contain over 95,000 clones, roughly 76% of them singletons. This clonotype was obtained from a human donor in a cohort sampled during active COVID-19. What was sequenced was peripheral blood. The chain joins TRBV27 to TRBJ2-7, with 14 bases identical to TRBD2. The CDR3 is CASSSSLGLAGGGEQYF. In DNA, the CDR3 is TGTGCCAGCAGTTCATCTCTCGGACTAGCGGGAGGCGGTGAGCAGTACTTC.